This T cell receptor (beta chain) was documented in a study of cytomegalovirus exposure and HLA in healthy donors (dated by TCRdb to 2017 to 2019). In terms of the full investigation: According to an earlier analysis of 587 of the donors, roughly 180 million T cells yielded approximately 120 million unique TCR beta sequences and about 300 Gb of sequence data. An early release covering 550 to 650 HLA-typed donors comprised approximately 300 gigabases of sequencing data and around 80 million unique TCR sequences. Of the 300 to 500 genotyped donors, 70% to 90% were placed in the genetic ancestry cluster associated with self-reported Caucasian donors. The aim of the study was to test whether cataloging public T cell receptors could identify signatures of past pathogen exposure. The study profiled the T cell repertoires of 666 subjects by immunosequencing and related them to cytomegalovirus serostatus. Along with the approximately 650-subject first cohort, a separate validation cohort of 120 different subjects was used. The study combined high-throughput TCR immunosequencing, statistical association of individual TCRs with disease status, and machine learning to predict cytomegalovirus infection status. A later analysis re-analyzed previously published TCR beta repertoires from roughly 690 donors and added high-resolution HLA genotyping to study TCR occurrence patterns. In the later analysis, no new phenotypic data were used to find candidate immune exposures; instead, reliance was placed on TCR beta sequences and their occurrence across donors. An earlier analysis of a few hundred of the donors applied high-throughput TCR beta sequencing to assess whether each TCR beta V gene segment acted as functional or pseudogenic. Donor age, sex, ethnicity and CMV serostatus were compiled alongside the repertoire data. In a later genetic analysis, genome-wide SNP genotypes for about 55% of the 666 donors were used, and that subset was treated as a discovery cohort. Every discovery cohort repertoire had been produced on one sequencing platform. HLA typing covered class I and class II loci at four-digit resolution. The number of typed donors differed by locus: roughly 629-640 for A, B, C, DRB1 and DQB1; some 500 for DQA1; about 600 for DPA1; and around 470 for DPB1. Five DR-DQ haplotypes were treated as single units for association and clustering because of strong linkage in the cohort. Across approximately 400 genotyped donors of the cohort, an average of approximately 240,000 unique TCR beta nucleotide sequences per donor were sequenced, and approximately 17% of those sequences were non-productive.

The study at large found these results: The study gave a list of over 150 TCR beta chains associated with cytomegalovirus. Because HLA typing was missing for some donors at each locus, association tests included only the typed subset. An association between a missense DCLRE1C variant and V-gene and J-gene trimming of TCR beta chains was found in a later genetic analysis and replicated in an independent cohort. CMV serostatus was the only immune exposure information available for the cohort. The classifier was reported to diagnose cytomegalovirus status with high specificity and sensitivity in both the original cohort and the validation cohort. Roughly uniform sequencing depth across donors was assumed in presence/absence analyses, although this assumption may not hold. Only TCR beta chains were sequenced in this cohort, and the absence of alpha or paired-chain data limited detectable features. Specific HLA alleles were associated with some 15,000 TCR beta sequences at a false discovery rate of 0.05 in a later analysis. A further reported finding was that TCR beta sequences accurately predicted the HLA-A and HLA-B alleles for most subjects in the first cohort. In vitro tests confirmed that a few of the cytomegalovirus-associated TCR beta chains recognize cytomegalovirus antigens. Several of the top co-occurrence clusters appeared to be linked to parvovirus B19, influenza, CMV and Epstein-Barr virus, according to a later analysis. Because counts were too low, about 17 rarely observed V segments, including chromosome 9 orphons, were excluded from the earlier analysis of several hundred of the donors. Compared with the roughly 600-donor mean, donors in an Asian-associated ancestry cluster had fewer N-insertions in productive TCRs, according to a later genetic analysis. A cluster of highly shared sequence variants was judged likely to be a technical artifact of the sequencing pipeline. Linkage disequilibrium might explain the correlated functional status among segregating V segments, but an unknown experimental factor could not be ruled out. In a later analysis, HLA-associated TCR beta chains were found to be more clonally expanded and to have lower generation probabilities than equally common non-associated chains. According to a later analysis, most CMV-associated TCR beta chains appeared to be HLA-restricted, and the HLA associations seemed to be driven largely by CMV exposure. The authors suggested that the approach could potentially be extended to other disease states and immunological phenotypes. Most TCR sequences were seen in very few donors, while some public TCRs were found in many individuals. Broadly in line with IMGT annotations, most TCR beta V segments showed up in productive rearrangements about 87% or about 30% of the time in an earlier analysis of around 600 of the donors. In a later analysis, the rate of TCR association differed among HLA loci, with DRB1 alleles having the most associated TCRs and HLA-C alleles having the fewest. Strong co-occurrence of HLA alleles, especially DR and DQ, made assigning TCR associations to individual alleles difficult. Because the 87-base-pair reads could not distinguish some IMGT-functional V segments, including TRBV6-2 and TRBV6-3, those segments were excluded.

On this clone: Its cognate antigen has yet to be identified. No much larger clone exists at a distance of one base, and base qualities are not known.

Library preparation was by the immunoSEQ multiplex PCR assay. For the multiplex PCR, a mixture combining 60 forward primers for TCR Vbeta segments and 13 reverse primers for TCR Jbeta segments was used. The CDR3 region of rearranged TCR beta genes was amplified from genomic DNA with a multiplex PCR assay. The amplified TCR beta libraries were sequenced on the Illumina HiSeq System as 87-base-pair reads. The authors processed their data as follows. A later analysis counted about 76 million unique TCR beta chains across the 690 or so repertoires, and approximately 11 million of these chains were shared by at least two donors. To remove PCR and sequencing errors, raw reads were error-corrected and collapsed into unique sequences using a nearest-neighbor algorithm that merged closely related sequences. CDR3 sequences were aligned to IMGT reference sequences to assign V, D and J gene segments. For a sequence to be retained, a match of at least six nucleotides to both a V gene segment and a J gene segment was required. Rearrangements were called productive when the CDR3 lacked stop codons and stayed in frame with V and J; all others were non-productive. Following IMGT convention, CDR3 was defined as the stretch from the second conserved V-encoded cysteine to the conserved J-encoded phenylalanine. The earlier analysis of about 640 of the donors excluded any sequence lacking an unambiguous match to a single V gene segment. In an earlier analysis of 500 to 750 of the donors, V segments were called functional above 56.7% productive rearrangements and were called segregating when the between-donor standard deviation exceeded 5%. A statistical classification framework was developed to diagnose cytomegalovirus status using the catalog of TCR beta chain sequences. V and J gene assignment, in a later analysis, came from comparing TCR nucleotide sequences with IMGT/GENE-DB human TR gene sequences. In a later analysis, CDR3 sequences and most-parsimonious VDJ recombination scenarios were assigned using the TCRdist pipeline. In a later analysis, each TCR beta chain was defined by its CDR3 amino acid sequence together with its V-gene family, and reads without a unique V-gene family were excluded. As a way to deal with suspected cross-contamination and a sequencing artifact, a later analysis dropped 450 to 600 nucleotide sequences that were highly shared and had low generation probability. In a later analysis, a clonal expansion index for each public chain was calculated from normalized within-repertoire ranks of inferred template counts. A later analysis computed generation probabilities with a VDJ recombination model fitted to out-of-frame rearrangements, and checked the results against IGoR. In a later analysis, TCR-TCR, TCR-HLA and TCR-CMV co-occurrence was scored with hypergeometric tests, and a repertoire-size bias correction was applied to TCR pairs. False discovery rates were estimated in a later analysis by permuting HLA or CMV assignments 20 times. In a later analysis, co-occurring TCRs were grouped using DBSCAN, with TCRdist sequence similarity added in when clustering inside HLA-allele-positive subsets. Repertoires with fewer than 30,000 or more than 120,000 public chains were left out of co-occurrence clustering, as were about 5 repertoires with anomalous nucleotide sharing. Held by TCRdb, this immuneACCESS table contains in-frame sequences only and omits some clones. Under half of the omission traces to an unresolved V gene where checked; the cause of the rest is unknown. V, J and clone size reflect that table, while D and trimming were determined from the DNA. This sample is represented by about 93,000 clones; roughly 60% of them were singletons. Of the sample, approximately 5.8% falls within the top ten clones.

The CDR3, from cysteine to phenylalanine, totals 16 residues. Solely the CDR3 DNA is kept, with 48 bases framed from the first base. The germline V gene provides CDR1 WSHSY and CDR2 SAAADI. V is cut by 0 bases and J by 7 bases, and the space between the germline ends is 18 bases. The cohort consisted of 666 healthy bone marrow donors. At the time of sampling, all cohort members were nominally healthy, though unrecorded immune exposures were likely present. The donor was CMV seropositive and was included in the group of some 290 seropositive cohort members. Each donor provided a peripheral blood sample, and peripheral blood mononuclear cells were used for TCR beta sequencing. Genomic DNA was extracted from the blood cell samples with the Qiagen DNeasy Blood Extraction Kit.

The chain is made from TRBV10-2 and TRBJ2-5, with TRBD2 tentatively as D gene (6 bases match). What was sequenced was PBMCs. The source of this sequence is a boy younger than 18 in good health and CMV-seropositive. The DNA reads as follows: TGCGCCAGCAGTGAGTCGACCCGGCTAGCGTGGGTGACCCAGTACTTC. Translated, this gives CASSESTRLAWVTQYF.